The text below deals with one T cell receptor (beta chain). Its specificity is not known. The table came from immunoSEQ multiplex PCR; TCRdb's copy has only in-frame clones and leaves some out. Here the sample spans hundreds of thousands of clones, 92% being singletons. These data come from a study of Ad26.COV2.S vaccination and SARS-CoV-2 variants. On the study more broadly: Ad26.COV2.S arm of COV1001 included the donor. General study results and limits: The breadth of spike-specific CD8+ and CD4+ T cell responses after vaccination was reportedly substantial.

Germline-derived CDR1 and CDR2 are LNHNV and YYDKDF (reference sequence). V was clipped by 4 bases and J by 7 bases, with 16 bases between them. This CDR3 contains 15 residues. Indicated treatment: around 19 received Ad26.COV2.S at low or high dose, single or two shots; 5 received placebo; per-sample allocation not given. Repertoires come from day 63 after the first vaccine or placebo injection. The sample here was peripheral blood, taken in a trial of Ad26.COV2.S vaccine versus placebo. J is TRBJ1-4 and V is TRBV15, with D possibly being TRBD1 (6 bases). This clonotype was obtained from a person aged 18-65 years who received the Ad26.COV2.S COVID-19 vaccine or a placebo. CDR3 region: CATSTLSGGSEKLFF. The CDR3 bases are TGTGCCACCAGCACCCTGTCGGGGGGCAGTGAAAAACTGTTTTTT.